Below, 17 T cell receptor beta chains from the same sample are listed, as sequenced in a study of T cell repertoires in cytomegalovirus infection. One entry per CDR3 protein, called by TCRdb with MiXCR from the reads. Of 900,000 to 950,000 distinct CDR3 sequences in the sample, approximately 33% were seen once. Antigen specificity for these receptors is unknown. The sequenced sample was cultured CD8+ T cells from PBMCs, obtained from culture after CMV antigen stimulation. Every receptor here comes from a human donor in good health (CMV status not recorded). Some clones in this sample may be carry-over from other donors' samples.

The chain combines TRBV27 with TRBJ2-1, with TRBD2 matching over 7 bases. CDR1 and CDR2 (germline): MNHEY, SMNVEV (reference sequence). V was pared by 6 bases and J by 5 bases, with 4 bases of the junction left unmatched. The CDR3 spans 13 residues. The CDR3 region is CASRLLANNEQFF. As DNA, the CDR3 is TGTGCCAGCAGACTACTAGCGAACAATGAGCAGTTCTTC.

The chain carries TRBV4-1 and TRBJ2-3; D remains unclear. The CDR3 is 17 amino acids. Germline CDR1 reads MGHRA; CDR2 reads YSYEKL. V shed 2 bases and J shed 2 bases, with 17 bases lying between them. Here the CDR3 DNA reads TGCGCCAGCAGCCAACCTACAGTGTGGTACCACACAGATACGCAGTATTTT. Residues: CASSQPTVWYHTDTQYF.

For the CDR3, the DNA is TGTGCCAGCTCACCTGCCGGAGGGGTATTCGCTGGGGCCAACGTCCTGACTTTC. It encodes CASSPAGGVFAGANVLTF. The chain couples TRBV18 to TRBJ2-6; D may be TRBD2 (6 bases). Trimming took 3 bases from V and 2 from J, leaving 17 bases between them. This CDR3 has 18 amino acids. The V gene's germline CDR1 is KGHSH and CDR2 LQKENI.

As concerns this clonotype: Since a much larger clone is just one base distant, this may be a read error. V usage is TRBV7-2 and J usage is TRBJ2-2; D may be TRBD2 (5 bases). Germline V lookup: CDR1 SGHTA, CDR2 FQGNSA. The germline V and J ends were trimmed by 11 bases and 10 bases, with 26 bases remaining between them. CDR3 size: 15 residues. The CDR3 DNA follows: TGTGCCCTCGGATCGGGAAGCTTGGTACCCGAGGAGCTGTTTTTT. Its protein is CALGSGSLVPEELFF.

This clonotype has a count of ten or more. The chain links TRBV7-8 to TRBJ1-5; D is perhaps TRBD1 (5 bases). The CDR3 is 17 residues long. Looked up from germline, CDR1 is SGHVS and CDR2 is FQNEAQ. Between the trimmed V and J ends, which lost 5 bases and 4 bases, there was a span of 21 bases. CDR3 bases: TGTGCCAGCAGCCACCAGGGCCGCGGCGGTCAAAATCAGCCCCAGCATTTT. The encoded protein is CASSHQGRGGQNQPQHF.

The chain recombines TRBV4-1 with TRBJ2-3; no clear D. The CDR3 covers 15 residues. Germline CDR1 MGHRA, CDR2 YSYEKL. Trimming left V 1 base short and J 2 bases short, with 10 bases between. The CDR3: CASSQGDFPTDTQYF. In DNA, the CDR3 is TGCGCCAGCAGCCAAGGAGACTTCCCCACAGATACGCAGTATTTT.

V gene TRBV2 combines with J gene TRBJ1-6; a possible D gene is TRBD1 (6 bases). CDR3 length: 18 amino acids. Trimming removed 6 bases from V and 3 bases from J, with 21 bases in between. Germline V gene sequence: CDR1 SNHLY, CDR2 FYNNEI. The DNA of the CDR3 is TGTGCCAGCAGCCGTGACAGGTCCTCCGCGCTCTATAATTCACCCCTCCACTTT. This translates into CASSRDRSSALYNSPLHF.

The V gene is TRBV5-5, the J gene TRBJ1-6, with D perhaps matching TRBD1 (5 bases). The germline V gene encodes CDR1 SGHKS and CDR2 YYEKEE (reference sequence). The CDR3 sequence is 14 residues long. The V end lost 4 bases, the J end lost 9 bases, and 14 bases lay between the germline ends. The CDR3 sequence is CASSIGTGGSPLHF. The CDR3 bases are TGTGCCAGCAGCATAGGGACTGGTGGTTCACCCCTCCACTTT.

This clonotype has at least ten counts. One end of the junction does not line up with germline, which may come from a read error. This rearrangement joins TRBV11-2 to TRBJ2-1; D gene unclear. The CDR3 runs to 16 residues. Per the germline V gene, CDR1 is SGHAT and CDR2 is FQNNGV. CDR3 amino acids: CASSAHSSSSYNEQFF. CDR3 nucleotide sequence: TGTGCCAGCAGCGCACACTCCAGTAGCTCCTACAATGAGCAGTTCTTT.

This chain joins TRBV19 and TRBJ2-2; D perhaps matches TRBD1 (6 bases). This CDR3 has 17 amino acids. Germline CDR1 is LNHDA and CDR2 is SQIVND (reference sequence). The V and J ends lost 7 bases and 4 bases respectively, with 22 bases between them. The CDR3 bases are TGTGCCAGTACAGGATACTCGGAACAGGGTTCCACCGGGGAGCTGTTTTTT. Amino acid sequence: CASTGYSEQGSTGELFF.

In this sample, this clonotype turned up a few times. The chain has TRBV3-1 and TRBJ1-2; D remains ambiguous. CDR1 is LGHDT, CDR2 YNNKEL, per germline (reference sequence). The CDR3 sequence is 14 residues long. V was clipped by 4 bases and J by 4 bases, with 13 bases between them. The CDR3 region has the DNA TGTGCCAGCAGCCCCAGTCGAGCCCCCTATGGCTACACCTTC. This translates into CASSPSRAPYGYTF.

The rearrangement links TRBV12-3 or TRBV12-4 to TRBJ2-2; possible D gene TRBD2, 5 bases. V lost 7 bases to trimming and J lost 6 bases, with 18 bases between them. The CDR3 is 15 residues long. The CDR3 nucleotides are TGTGCCAGCACAAAGACTATGGTGTTCGCCGGGGAGCTGTTTTTT. Its protein product is CASTKTMVFAGELFF.

This clonotype was counted a few times. The chain has TRBV2 and TRBJ2-5; TRBD1 aligns across 7 bases. Germline values: CDR1 SNHLY, CDR2 FYNNEI. The CDR3 is 16 amino acids. V was clipped by 4 bases and J by 2 bases; unmatched bases: 10. In DNA, the CDR3 is TGTGCCAGCAGTGCTCGGACAGGAGAGCATCAAGAGACCCAGTACTTC. This gives the protein CASSARTGEHQETQYF.

Only a few counts were recorded for this clonotype. The V call is TRBV6-1, the J call TRBJ2-5; 9 bases are shared with TRBD1. The J segment lost 2 bases and the V segment lost 6 bases, leaving 7 bases of the junction unmatched. This CDR3 has 15 residues. Germline lookup yields CDR1 MNHNS and CDR2 SASEGT. The CDR3, as DNA: TGTGCCAGCAGGCTGGGGGGGACAGGGCAAGAGACCCAGTACTTC. Encoded protein: CASRLGGTGQETQYF.

A word on this clonotype: One base away lies a much larger clone, so this may be a sequencing read error. The chain couples TRBV5-6 to TRBJ2-7, with 9 nucleotides matching TRBD1. J gave up 2 bases and V 3 bases, and 6 bases lay outside the gene matches. This CDR3 contains 15 residues. In germline, CDR1 is SGHDT, CDR2 YYEEEE. Here the CDR3 reads CASSSRDRVPYEQYF. The CDR3 bases are TGTGCCAGCAGCTCCCGGGACAGGGTACCCTACGAGCAGTACTTC.

V is TRBV6-1 and J is TRBJ2-7, with 9 bases fitting TRBD1. Germline V gives CDR1 MNHNS, CDR2 SASEGT. With V trimmed by 0 bases and J by 3 bases, 9 bases remained unmatched. CDR3 length: 17 amino acids. CDR3 sequence: CASSEATGTGFIYEQYV. CDR3 DNA: TGTGCCAGCAGTGAAGCTACCGGGACAGGGTTTATCTACGAGCAGTACGTC.

This clonotype was counted a few times. The V and J genes are TRBV9 and TRBJ1-1, with TRBD1 as a possible D gene (5 bases). The germline V gene encodes CDR1 SGDLS and CDR2 YYNGEE. This CDR3 contains 12 residues. V lost 0 bases and J lost 11, with 11 bases in between. In nucleotides, the CDR3 is TGTGCCAGCAGCGTAGAAGGGACGAGCGCTTTCTTT. Translated: CASSVEGTSAFF.